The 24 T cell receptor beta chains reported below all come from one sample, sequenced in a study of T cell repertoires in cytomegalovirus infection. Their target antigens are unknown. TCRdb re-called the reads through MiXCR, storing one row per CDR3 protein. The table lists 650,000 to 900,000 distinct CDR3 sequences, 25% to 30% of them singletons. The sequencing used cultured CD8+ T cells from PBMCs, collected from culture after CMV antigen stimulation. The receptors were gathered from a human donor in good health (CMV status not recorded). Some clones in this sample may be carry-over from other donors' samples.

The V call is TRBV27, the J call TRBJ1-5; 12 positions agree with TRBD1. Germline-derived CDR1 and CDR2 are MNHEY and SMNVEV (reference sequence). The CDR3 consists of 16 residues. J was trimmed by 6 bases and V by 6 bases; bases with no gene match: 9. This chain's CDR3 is CASSRRGTGGFQPQHF. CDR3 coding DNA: TGTGCCAGCAGCCGCCGTGGGACAGGGGGCTTTCAGCCCCAGCATTTT.

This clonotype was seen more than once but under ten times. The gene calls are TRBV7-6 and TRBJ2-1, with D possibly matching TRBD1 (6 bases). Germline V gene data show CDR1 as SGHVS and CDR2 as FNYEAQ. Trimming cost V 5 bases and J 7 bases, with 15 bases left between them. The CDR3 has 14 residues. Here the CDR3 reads CASSASTGLNEQFF. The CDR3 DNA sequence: TGTGCCAGCAGCGCCTCTACAGGGTTGAATGAGCAGTTCTTC.

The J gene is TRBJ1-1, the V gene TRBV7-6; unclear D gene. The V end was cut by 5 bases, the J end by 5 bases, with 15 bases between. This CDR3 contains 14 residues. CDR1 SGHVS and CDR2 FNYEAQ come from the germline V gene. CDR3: CASSPPGYETEAFF. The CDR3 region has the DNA TGTGCCAGCAGCCCCCCGGGGTACGAGACTGAAGCTTTCTTT.

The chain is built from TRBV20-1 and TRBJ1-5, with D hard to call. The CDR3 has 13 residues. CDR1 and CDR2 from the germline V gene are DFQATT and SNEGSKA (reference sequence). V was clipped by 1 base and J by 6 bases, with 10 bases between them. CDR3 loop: CSARGEARQPQHF. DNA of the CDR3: TGCAGTGCTAGAGGGGAAGCGCGTCAGCCCCAGCATTTT.

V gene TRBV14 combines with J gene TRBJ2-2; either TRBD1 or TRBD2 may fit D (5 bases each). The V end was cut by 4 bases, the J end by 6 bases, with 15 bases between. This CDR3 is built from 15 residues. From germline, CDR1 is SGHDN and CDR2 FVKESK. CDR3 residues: CASSRGRRVAGELFF. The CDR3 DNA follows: TGTGCCAGCAGCCGGGGACGAAGAGTAGCCGGGGAGCTGTTTTTT.

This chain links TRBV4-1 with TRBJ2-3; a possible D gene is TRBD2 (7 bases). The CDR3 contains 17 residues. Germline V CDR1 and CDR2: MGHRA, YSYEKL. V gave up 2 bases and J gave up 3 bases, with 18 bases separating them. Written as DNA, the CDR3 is TGCGCCAGCAGCCAATGGGGGGGCGCTGATGAGACAGATACGCAGTATTTT. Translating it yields CASSQWGGADETDTQYF.

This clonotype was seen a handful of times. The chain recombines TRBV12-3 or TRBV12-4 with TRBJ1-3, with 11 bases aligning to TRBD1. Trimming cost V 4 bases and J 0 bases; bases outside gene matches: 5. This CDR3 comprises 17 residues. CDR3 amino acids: CASSSRTGGFSGNTIYF. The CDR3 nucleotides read TGTGCCAGCAGTTCTCGGACAGGGGGCTTCTCTGGAAACACCATATATTTT.

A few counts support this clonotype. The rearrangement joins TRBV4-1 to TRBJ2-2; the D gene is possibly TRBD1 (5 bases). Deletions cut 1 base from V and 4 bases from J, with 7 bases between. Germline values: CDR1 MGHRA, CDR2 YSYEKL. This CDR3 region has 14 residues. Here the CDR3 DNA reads TGCGCCAGCAGCCAAGTTGGGGCCACCGGGGAGCTGTTTTTT. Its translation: CASSQVGATGELFF.

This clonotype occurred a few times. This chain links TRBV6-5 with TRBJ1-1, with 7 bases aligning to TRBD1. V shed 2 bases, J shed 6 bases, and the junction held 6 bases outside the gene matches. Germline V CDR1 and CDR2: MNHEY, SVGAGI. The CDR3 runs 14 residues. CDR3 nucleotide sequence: TGTGCCAGCAGTTACGCGACAGGGAGGTCTGAAGCTTTCTTT. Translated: CASSYATGRSEAFF.

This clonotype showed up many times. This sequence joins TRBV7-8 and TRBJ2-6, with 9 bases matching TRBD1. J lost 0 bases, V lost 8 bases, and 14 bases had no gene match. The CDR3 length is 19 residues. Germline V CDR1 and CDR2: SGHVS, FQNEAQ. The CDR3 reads CASPSPPGQGYSGANVLTF. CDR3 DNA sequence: TGTGCCAGCCCCTCTCCTCCGGGACAGGGATACTCTGGGGCCAACGTCCTGACTTTC.

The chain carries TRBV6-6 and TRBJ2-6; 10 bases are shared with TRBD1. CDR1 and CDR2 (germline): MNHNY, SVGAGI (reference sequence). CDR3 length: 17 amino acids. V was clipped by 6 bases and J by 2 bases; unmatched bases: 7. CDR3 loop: CASRSGTGAAGANVLTF. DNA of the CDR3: TGTGCCAGCAGATCCGGGACAGGGGCTGCTGGGGCCAACGTCCTGACTTTC.

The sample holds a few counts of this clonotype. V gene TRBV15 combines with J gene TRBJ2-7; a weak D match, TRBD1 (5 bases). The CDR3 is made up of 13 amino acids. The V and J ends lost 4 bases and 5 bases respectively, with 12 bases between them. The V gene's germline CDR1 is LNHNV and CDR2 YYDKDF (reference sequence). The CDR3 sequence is CATSTTVSHEQYF. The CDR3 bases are TGTGCCACCAGCACGACAGTTTCACACGAGCAGTACTTC.

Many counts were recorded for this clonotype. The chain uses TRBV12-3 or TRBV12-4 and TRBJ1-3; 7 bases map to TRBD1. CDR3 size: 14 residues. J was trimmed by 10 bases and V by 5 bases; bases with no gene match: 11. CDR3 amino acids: CASSDRALRKTIYF. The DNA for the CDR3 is TGTGCCAGCAGTGACAGGGCATTGAGGAAAACCATATATTTT.

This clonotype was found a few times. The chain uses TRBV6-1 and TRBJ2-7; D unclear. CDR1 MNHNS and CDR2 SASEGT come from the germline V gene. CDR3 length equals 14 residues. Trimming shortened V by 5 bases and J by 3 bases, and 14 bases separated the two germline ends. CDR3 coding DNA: TGTGCCAGCAGTTACTCTTTGGATTTCTACGAGCAGTACGTC. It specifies CASSYSLDFYEQYV.

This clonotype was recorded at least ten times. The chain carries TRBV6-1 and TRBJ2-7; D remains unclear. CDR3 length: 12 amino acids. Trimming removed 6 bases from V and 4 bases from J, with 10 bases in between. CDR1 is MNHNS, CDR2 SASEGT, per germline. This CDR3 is CASRKTLYEQYV. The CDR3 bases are TGTGCCAGCAGAAAGACATTGTACGAGCAGTACGTC.

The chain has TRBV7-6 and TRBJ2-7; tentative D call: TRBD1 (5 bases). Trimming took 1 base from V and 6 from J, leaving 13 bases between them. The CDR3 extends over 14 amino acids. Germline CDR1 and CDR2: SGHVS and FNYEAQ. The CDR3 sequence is CASSLVAGISEQYF. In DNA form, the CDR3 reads TGTGCCAGCAGCTTAGTTGCAGGGATCTCCGAGCAGTACTTC.

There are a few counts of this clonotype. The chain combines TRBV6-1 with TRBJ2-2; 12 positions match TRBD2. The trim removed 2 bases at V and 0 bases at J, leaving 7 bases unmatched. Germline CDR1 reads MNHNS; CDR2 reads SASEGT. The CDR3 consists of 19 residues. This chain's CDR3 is CASSEYWLAGGTNTGELFF. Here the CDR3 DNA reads TGTGCCAGCAGTGAATATTGGCTAGCGGGGGGGACGAACACCGGGGAGCTGTTTTTT.

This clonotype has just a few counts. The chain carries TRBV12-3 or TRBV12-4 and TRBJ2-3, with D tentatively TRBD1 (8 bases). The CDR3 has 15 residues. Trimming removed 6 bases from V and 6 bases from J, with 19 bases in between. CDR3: CASSVQGGILDTQYF. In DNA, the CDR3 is TGTGCCAGCAGCGTACAGGGGGGGATTTTGGATACGCAGTATTTT.

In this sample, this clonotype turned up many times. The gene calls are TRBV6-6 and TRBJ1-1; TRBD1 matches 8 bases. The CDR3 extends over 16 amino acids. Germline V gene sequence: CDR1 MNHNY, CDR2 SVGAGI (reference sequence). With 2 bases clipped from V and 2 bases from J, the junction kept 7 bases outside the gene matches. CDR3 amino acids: CASSYKRDRRNTEAFF. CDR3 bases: TGTGCCAGCAGTTACAAGAGGGACAGGAGAAACACTGAAGCTTTCTTT.

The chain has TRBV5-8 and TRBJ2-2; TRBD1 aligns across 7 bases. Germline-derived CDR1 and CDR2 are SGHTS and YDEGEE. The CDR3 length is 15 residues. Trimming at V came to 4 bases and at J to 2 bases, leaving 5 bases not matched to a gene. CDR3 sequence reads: CASSQGTANTGELFF. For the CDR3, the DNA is TGTGCCAGCAGCCAAGGGACAGCCAACACCGGGGAGCTGTTTTTT. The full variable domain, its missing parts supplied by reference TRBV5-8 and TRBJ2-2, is EAGVTQSPTHLIKTRGQQATLRCSPISGHTSVYWYQQALGLGLQFLLWYDEGEERNRGNFPPRFSGRQFPNYSSELNVNALELEDSALYLCASSQGTANTGELFFGEGSRLTVL.

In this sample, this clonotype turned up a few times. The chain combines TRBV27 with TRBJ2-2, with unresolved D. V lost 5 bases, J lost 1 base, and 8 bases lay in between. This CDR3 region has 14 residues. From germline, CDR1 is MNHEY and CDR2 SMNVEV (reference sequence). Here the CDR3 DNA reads TGTGCCAGCAGTCACGACGGGAACACCGGGGAGCTGTTTTTT. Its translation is CASSHDGNTGELFF.

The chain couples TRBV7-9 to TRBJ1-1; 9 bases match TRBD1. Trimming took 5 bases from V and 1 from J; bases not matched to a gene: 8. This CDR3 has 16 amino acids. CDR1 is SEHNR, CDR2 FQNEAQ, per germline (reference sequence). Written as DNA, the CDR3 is TGTGCCAGCAGCCCAGACAGGGGGGCCCGGAACACTGAAGCTTTCTTT. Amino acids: CASSPDRGARNTEAFF.

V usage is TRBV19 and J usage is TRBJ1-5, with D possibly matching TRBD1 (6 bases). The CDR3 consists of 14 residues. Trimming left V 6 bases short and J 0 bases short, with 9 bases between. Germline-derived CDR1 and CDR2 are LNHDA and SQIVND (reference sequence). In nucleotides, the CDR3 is TGTGCCAGTAGGCTACAGGGTAGCAATCAGCCCCAGCATTTT. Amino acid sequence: CASRLQGSNQPQHF.

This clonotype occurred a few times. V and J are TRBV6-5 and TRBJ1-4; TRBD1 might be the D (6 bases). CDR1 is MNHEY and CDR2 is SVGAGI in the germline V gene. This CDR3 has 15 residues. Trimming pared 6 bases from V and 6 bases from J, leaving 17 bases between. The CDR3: CASSQIRDIDEKLFF. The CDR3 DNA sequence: TGTGCCAGCAGCCAAATACGGGACATCGATGAAAAACTGTTTTTT.